Listed below are T cell receptor beta chains from one sample, sequenced in a study of coeliac disease. Sequenced by immunoSEQ multiplex PCR; TCRdb stores in-frame clones only, minus some. The table shows almost 4,000 clones, with 59% occurring only once. Material for sequencing was lymphocytes from the gut lamina propria. These receptor sequences come from a man in his 70s without celiac disease. Both conserved end residues are trimmed from each CDR3.

v_gene,j_gene,CDR3aa
TRBV5-8,TRBJ1-5,ASSLVPDTNQPQH
TRBV5-4,TRBJ1-4,ASSSWGEEKLF
TRBV19,TRBJ2-3,AVGTGGTDTQY
TRBV9,TRBJ2-3,ASSSGTLFTDTQY
TRBV7-2,TRBJ2-2,ASSPTGGIVGELF
TRBV6-1,TRBJ1-5,ASNGGQASNQPQH
TRBV18,TRBJ1-3,ASSATESSRTIY
TRBV5-1,TRBJ2-4,ASSLQGFQVDIQY
TRBV2,TRBJ2-3,ASSSGGFTDTQY
TRBV9,.,ASSVRLAGGTLSYEQY
TRBV27,TRBJ2-1,ASSSPGGGGRDNEQF
TRBV27,TRBJ1-5,ASSLGGGQPQH
TRBV9,TRBJ1-1,ASSGGQGAYTTEAF
TRBV2,TRBJ2-2,ASSGAYSGWSPGELF
TRBV5-1,TRBJ2-5,ASSLDSVQETQY
TRBV2,TRBJ2-3,ASTLGTSGARADTQY
TRBV7-2,TRBJ1-5,ASSLRGSQPQH